This entry lists 27 T cell receptor beta chains sequenced from one sample in a study of cytomegalovirus exposure and HLA in healthy donors. TCRdb's table, derived via immunoSEQ multiplex PCR, lists solely in-frame clones and lacks some. The sample lists 250,000 to 400,000 clones, roughly 87% occurring once. The sample was PBMCs. These receptors all come from a man under 40 in good health and CMV-seronegative.

In DNA form, the CDR3 reads TGTGCTAGTGGTGCGGACAGGGGAAGGAGTCAGCCCCAGCATTTT. Translated, it gives CASGADRGRSQPQHF. The chain employs TRBV12-5 and TRBJ1-5, with TRBD1 matching 9 bases. The CDR3 contains 15 residues. Germline CDR1 LGHNT, CDR2 FRNRAP. J was trimmed by 6 bases and V by 5 bases; bases with no gene match: 8. Supplemented by reference TRBV12-5 and TRBJ1-5, the full variable domain reads DARVTQTPRHKVTEMGQEVTMRCQPILGHNTVFWYRQTMMQGLELLAYFRNRAPLDDSGMPKDRFSAEMPDATLATLKIQPSEPRDSAVYFCASGADRGRSQPQHFGDGTRLSIL.

The chain couples TRBV7-2 to TRBJ2-7; 7 nucleotides match TRBD1. The CDR3 is 15 residues long. V was clipped by 7 bases and J by 2 bases; unmatched bases: 11. Germline V CDR1 and CDR2: SGHTA, FQGNSA. In DNA, the CDR3 is TGTGCCAGCAAGGAAACCGGGACAGTGACCTACGAGCAGTACTTC. Its translation is CASKETGTVTYEQYF.

V and J are TRBV2 and TRBJ2-1; 7 positions agree with TRBD1. The germline CDR1 and CDR2 sequences are SNHLY and FYNNEI. The CDR3 extends over 12 amino acids. The J segment lost 5 bases and the V segment lost 10 bases, leaving 5 bases of the junction unmatched. The CDR3 loop reads CAKGAPDNEQFF. The DNA of the CDR3 is TGTGCCAAGGGGGCGCCGGACAATGAGCAGTTCTTC.

The CDR3 DNA is TGCAGCGTTGAAAGGGGGCTGAGGTATGGCTACACCTTC. It translates to CSVERGLRYGYTF. The V and J genes are TRBV29-1 and TRBJ1-2; TRBD1 aligns across 7 bases. Germline CDR1 reads SQVTM; CDR2 reads ANQGSEA. V dropped 2 bases and J dropped 5; count of bases not matched to a gene: 5. This CDR3 has 13 residues. Supplemented by reference TRBV29-1 and TRBJ1-2, the full variable domain reads SAVISQKPSRDICQRGTSLTIQCQVDSQVTMMFWYRQQPGQSLTLIATANQGSEATYESGFVIDKFPISRPNLTFSTLTVSNMSPEDSSIYLCSVERGLRYGYTFGSGTRLTVV.

V is TRBV5-1 and J is TRBJ2-5; no firm D call. From germline, CDR1 is SGHRS and CDR2 YFSETQ. The CDR3 is 11 residues long. Trimming left V 5 bases short and J 3 bases short, with 5 bases between. CDR3 nucleotides: TGCGCCAGCAGTTATAAAGAGACCCAGTACTTC. Its protein product is CASSYKETQYF.

This chain connects TRBV12-2 to TRBJ1-2; the D call in the table, TRBD1, was not verified against the DNA. TRBV12-2 is an annotated pseudogene. The CDR3 runs to 14 residues. CDR3 protein: CASRLNRGYYGYTF. The CDR3 region has the DNA TGTGCAAGTCGCCTTAACAGGGGCTACTATGGCTACACCTTC.

This rearrangement joins TRBV10-1 to TRBJ2-7; D might be TRBD2 (5 bases). Trimming pared 1 base from V and 2 bases from J, leaving 6 bases between. This CDR3 has 13 amino acids. Germline CDR1 reads WNHNN; CDR2 reads SYGVQD (reference sequence). The CDR3 loop is CASSEYGAYEQYF. The CDR3, as DNA: TGCGCCAGCAGTGAGTACGGGGCCTACGAGCAGTACTTC.

The V gene is TRBV29-1, the J gene TRBJ2-1; D remains ambiguous. Per germline, CDR1 SQVTM and CDR2 ANQGSEA. The CDR3 length is 13 residues. The V end was cut by 5 bases, the J end by 9 bases, with 17 bases between. The CDR3 spells CSVHATTSGEQFF. The CDR3 DNA follows: TGCAGCGTTCACGCCACGACGTCGGGTGAGCAGTTCTTC.

This clone showed up just once. The rearrangement joins TRBV5-6 to TRBJ1-6; D not resolved. Per the germline V gene, CDR1 is SGHDT and CDR2 is YYEEEE. Between the trimmed V and J ends, which lost 3 bases and 7 bases, there was a span of 8 bases. The CDR3 runs to 13 residues. The CDR3 reads CASSSPGNSPLHF. The CDR3, as DNA: TGTGCCAGCAGCTCGCCCGGGAATTCACCCCTCCACTTT.

The J gene is TRBJ1-3, the V gene TRBV7-6; TRBD1 matches at 8 bases. With V trimmed by 5 bases and J by 3 bases, 6 bases remained unmatched. The germline CDR1 and CDR2 sequences are SGHVS and FNYEAQ. The CDR3 runs 15 residues. The CDR3 region has the DNA TGTGCCAGCAGCGAGGACAGGGTTAGTGGAAACACCATATATTTT. The encoded protein is CASSEDRVSGNTIYF.

The chain recombines TRBV9 with TRBJ2-5; 13 nucleotides agree with TRBD2. There are 18 residues in the CDR3. In germline, CDR1 is SGDLS, CDR2 YYNGEE. With 5 bases clipped from V and 5 bases from J, the junction kept 15 bases outside the gene matches. CDR3 amino acids: CASSGGTSGVNAGETQYF. The DNA of the CDR3 is TGTGCCAGCAGTGGTGGGACTAGCGGGGTCAATGCTGGGGAGACCCAGTACTTC.

V gene TRBV6-1 combines with J gene TRBJ1-1; weak D call: TRBD1 (5 bases). This CDR3 has 13 residues. Germline CDR1 reads MNHNS; CDR2 reads SASEGT. V lost 8 bases to trimming and J lost 1 base, with 11 bases between them. The CDR3 DNA follows: TGTGCCAGCGAAATACAGGAGAACACTGAAGCTTTCTTT. Protein sequence: CASEIQENTEAFF.

V gene TRBV7-8 combines with J gene TRBJ1-6; D might be TRBD1 (6 bases). Germline assignment: CDR1 SGHVS and CDR2 FQNEAQ. The germline V and J ends were trimmed by 3 bases and 8 bases, with 11 bases remaining between them. The length of the CDR3 is 14 residues. The CDR3 loop is CASSFVSGDSPLHF. The CDR3 nucleotides are TGTGCCAGCAGCTTTGTATCAGGGGATTCACCCCTCCACTTT.

The chain combines TRBV6-1 with TRBJ1-2; D not certain. Trimming removed 5 bases at V and 4 bases at J, with 11 bases between. There are 13 residues in the CDR3. The germline gives CDR1 MNHNS, CDR2 SASEGT. Here the CDR3 reads CASSTRNSYGYTF. The CDR3 DNA sequence: TGTGCCAGCAGTACCCGGAACAGCTATGGCTACACCTTC.

The J gene is TRBJ1-1, the V gene TRBV29-1, with D possibly being TRBD1 (5 bases). This CDR3 contains 12 residues. In germline, CDR1 is SQVTM, CDR2 ANQGSEA. Trimming left V 4 bases short and J 4 bases short, with 10 bases between. The CDR3 sequence: CSVAFGGTEAFF. The CDR3 DNA is TGCAGCGTTGCCTTCGGGGGCACTGAAGCTTTCTTT.

The chain combines TRBV5-1 with TRBJ1-3; 7 positions match TRBD1. This CDR3 is built from 19 residues. V lost 0 bases to trimming and J lost 1 base; unmatched junction nucleotides: 13. The germline V gene encodes CDR1 SGHRS and CDR2 YFSETQ. The CDR3, as DNA: TGCGCCAGCAGCTTGGACCCGGCCAAAGGGACAGTTTCTGGAAACACCATATATTTT. This gives the protein CASSLDPAKGTVSGNTIYF.

This sequence joins TRBV11-2 and TRBJ2-5; TRBD2 matches at 7 bases. Germline lookup yields CDR1 SGHAT and CDR2 FQNNGV. V lost 0 bases to trimming and J lost 2 bases; unmatched junction nucleotides: 6. This CDR3 is built from 16 residues. CDR3 sequence (DNA): TGTGCCAGCAGCTTAGAAGCGGGGATTATACAAGAGACCCAGTACTTC. Translated, it gives CASSLEAGIIQETQYF.

This chain connects TRBV28 to TRBJ1-2; 7 bases line up with TRBD1. This CDR3 has 14 residues. Germline CDR1 reads MDHEN; CDR2 reads SYDVKM. Trimming took 3 bases from V and 5 from J; bases not matched to a gene: 6. This CDR3 reads CASSFRETGYGYTF. CDR3 bases: TGTGCCAGCAGTTTTAGGGAGACAGGGTATGGCTACACCTTC.

The V gene is TRBV6-4, the J gene TRBJ2-5; D might be TRBD2 (5 bases). Deletions cut 6 bases from V and 5 bases from J, with 19 bases between. The CDR3 length is 15 residues. The V gene's germline CDR1 is MRHNA and CDR2 SNTAGT. The CDR3 nucleotides read TGTGCCAGCAGCCTCAGAGGCGGGTTAGGGGAGACCCAGTACTTC. Its translation is CASSLRGGLGETQYF.

The V call is TRBV5-6, the J call TRBJ1-1; the match to TRBD1 covers 7 bases. In germline, CDR1 is SGHDT, CDR2 YYEEEE. Unmatched junction bases numbered 7, after V lost 4 bases and J lost 1 base. CDR3 length equals 15 residues. CDR3 sequence (DNA): TGTGCCAGCAGCCCGCTCAGGACAGGGAACACTGAAGCTTTCTTT. This codes for CASSPLRTGNTEAFF.

The rearrangement uses TRBV7-9 and TRBJ2-5; TRBD2 agrees at 13 bases. CDR3 length: 17 residues. Losses at the gene ends were 4 bases for V and 2 bases for J; bases not matched to a gene: 7. Germline assignment: CDR1 SEHNR and CDR2 FQNEAQ (reference sequence). CDR3 in DNA: TGTGCCAGCAGCTCCTCGGGACTAGCGGGGAATCAAGAGACCCAGTACTTC. It yields the protein CASSSSGLAGNQETQYF.

CDR3 nucleotide sequence: TGTGCCAGCAGCTTATCAGCGGGGGGGCCCTACGAGCAGTACTTC. The encoded protein is CASSLSAGGPYEQYF. The chain is built from TRBV13 and TRBJ2-7; 10 nucleotides line up with TRBD2. Germline V gene lookup returns CDR1 PRHDT and CDR2 FYEKMQ (reference sequence). Losses at the gene ends were 2 bases for V and 2 bases for J; bases not matched to a gene: 3. The CDR3 contains 15 residues.

Details on this clone: At one of its ends the junction is not consistent with the germline gene, which may arise from a read error. The chain combines TRBV4-1 with TRBJ1-1; TRBD1 is a possible D gene (5 bases). There are 11 residues in the CDR3. Germline V gene lookup returns CDR1 MGHRA and CDR2 YSYEKL. The CDR3 DNA reads as TGCGCCAGCAGCCAAGATCGAGGACAAGACTTT. This codes for CASSQDRGQDF.

This chain connects TRBV19 to TRBJ2-1; 8 bases fit TRBD2. The germline V gene has CDR1 LNHDA and CDR2 SQIVND (reference sequence). V lost 5 bases to trimming and J lost 5 bases; unmatched junction nucleotides: 11. The CDR3 loop spans 16 amino acids. In DNA form, the CDR3 reads TGTGCCAGTAGTCAGAAGAACGGGGGGGCGGACAATGAGCAGTTCTTC. This codes for CASSQKNGGADNEQFF.

This chain links TRBV6-1 with TRBJ2-3, with 11 bases that match TRBD2. Germline trimming cut 2 bases from V and 4 bases from J; bases unmatched to any gene: 5. This CDR3 comprises 16 residues. Looked up from germline, CDR1 is MNHNS and CDR2 is SASEGT. As DNA, the CDR3 is TGTGCCAGCAGTGAAAGGCTAGCGGGGGGCCCAGATACGCAGTATTTT. This codes for CASSERLAGGPDTQYF.

The CDR3 coding sequence is TGTGCCTGGAGCCGGACAGGGGAAAGGGGCGAGCAGTACTTC. Translated, it gives CAWSRTGERGEQYF. The rearrangement links TRBV30 to TRBJ2-7; 9 bases are shared with TRBD1. Looked up from germline, CDR1 is GTSNPN and CDR2 is SVGIG (reference sequence). The CDR3 contains 14 residues. J gave up 6 bases and V 3 bases, and 9 bases lay outside the gene matches. Filled out from reference TRBV30 and TRBJ2-7, the complete variable domain reads SQTIHQWPATLVQPVGSPLSLECTVEGTSNPNLYWYRQAAGRGLQLLFYSVGIGQISSEVPQNLSASRPQDRQFILSSKKLLLSDSGFYLCAWSRTGERGEQYFGPGTRLTVT.

CDR3 sequence: CASSQSTSGGLGETQYF. The CDR3 nucleotides read TGCGCCAGCAGCCAAAGTACTAGCGGGGGGCTGGGGGAGACCCAGTACTTC. This chain joins TRBV4-1 and TRBJ2-5; 12 positions match TRBD2. With 2 bases clipped from V and 5 bases from J, the junction kept 9 bases outside the gene matches. Germline CDR1 MGHRA, CDR2 YSYEKL. This CDR3 contains 17 residues.